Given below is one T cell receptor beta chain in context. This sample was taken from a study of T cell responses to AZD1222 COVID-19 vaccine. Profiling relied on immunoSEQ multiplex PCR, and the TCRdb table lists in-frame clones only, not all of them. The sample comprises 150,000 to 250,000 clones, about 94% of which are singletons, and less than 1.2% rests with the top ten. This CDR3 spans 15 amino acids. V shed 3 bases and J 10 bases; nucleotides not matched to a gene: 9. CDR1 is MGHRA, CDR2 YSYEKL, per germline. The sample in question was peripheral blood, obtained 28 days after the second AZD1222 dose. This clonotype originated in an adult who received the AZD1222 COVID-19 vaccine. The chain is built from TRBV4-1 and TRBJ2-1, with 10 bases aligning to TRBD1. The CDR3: CASSQGTGASREQFF. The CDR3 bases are TGCGCCAGCAGCCAGGGGACAGGGGCCTCCAGGGAGCAGTTCTTC.